This T cell receptor beta chain is from a study of blood T cell repertoires in COVID-19. Across the study: T cells, B-cell-depleted T cells, or PBMCs provided the cDNA or gDNA that served as material.

Sequencing was performed with immunoSEQ multiplex PCR; in TCRdb, only in-frame clones are kept and a portion is missing. The sample has roughly 230,000 clones; over 75% are singletons. Looked up from germline, CDR1 is SGHRS and CDR2 is YFSETQ. J lost 6 bases, V lost 3 bases, and 9 bases had no gene match. The CDR3 has 15 amino acids. The sequencing input was peripheral blood. V usage is TRBV5-1 and J usage is TRBJ2-1, with TRBD2 matching over 7 bases. The TCR originated in a woman of 80 years or more with acute or convalescent COVID-19. The CDR3 sequence is CASSSGQPGGNEQFF. The CDR3 bases are TGCGCCAGCAGCTCGGGCCAACCGGGGGGCAATGAGCAGTTCTTC. The entire variable domain, with the rest obtained from reference TRBV5-1 and TRBJ2-1, is as follows: KAGVTQTPRYLIKTRGQQVTLSCSPISGHRSVSWYQQTPGQGLQFLFEYFSETQRNKGNFPGRFSGRQFSNSRSEMNVSTLELGDSALYLCASSSGQPGGNEQFFGPGTRLTVL.